The rows below give T cell receptor beta chains drawn from one sample of a study of identical twins. TCRdb independently ran MiXCR on the 5' RACE reads; one entry per CDR3 protein. The profile shows about 700,000 distinct CDR3 sequences, around 6% of them singletons. The sample taken for sequencing was naive T cells sorted from blood. The receptors here all came from a man between 18 and 29 years old in good health. The CDR3 runs from the conserved cysteine through the conserved F or W. Fields, in order: V gene, CDR3 length, CDR3 protein.

TRBV28	16	CASSFSFSGGYNEQFF
TRBV29-1	14	CSVGVWTFSYEQYF
TRBV3-1	14	CASSQTTGKTEAFF
TRBV5-1	14	CASSLGPGAEKLFF
TRBV14	14	CASSGDTSNYGYTF
TRBV20-1	12	CSAGEGAEPLHF
TRBV5-6	16	CASSLDRRAGTGELFF
TRBV3-1	19	CASSRDRIEAGTTEETQYF
TRBV27	19	CASSPLLAGGVKSTDTQYF
TRBV6-2/TRBV6-3	14	CASSSWSPNQPQHF
TRBV11-2	16	CASSLSIASGIYEQYF
TRBV29-1	15	CSVRFPSATYNEQFF
TRBV27	16	CASKRADRSFLETQYF
TRBV29-1	12	CSGASRREEQYF
TRBV5-1	14	CASSPWRDNSPLHF
TRBV6-5	13	CASSYFRDSEQYF
TRBV20-1	17	CSALYKGASGGYNEQFF
TRBV4-1	13	CASSPIYYNEQFF
TRBV3-1	16	CASSQDTYRGGDTQYF
TRBV14	12	CASSQYGRTQYF
TRBV5-1	15	CASSREQGSGSGYTF
TRBV5-1	12	CASIGQGGTQYF
TRBV25-1	15	CASSPGSGSVDEQFF
TRBV18	15	CASSSLRDGLHEQFF
TRBV12-3/TRBV12-4	19	CASSWIGGTRRSSTDTQYF
TRBV6-2/TRBV6-3	16	CASSYSASGSRYTQYF
TRBV6-1	15	CASSPDWLPPDTQYF
TRBV7-8	17	CASSLYPTRQTAYEQYF
TRBV20-1	15	CSARAFGLNTDTQYF
TRBV4-3	18	CASSQFRPGGATNEKLFF
TRBV20-1	14	CSARRGPMNTEAFF
TRBV12-3/TRBV12-4	12	CASSKSTGELFF
TRBV10-3	15	CAISELSSSGNTIYF
TRBV15	14	CATQALAGAEEQYF
TRBV29-1	13	CSVDGVHSDTQYF
TRBV7-9	16	CASSLTGGSNTDTQYF
TRBV5-1	15	CASSLRDRGRDTQYF
TRBV20-1	14	CSARDLGSGRGAFF
TRBV28	12	CASRLTTAEAFF
TRBV6-5	13	CASSYLVDTEAFF
TRBV12-3/TRBV12-4	12	CATRGAYNEQFF
TRBV7-3	20	CASLELAKPGRHRGTDTQYF
TRBV20-1	16	CSARDAQLAGGREQYF
TRBV11-2	12	CASSPDRVELFF
TRBV12-3/TRBV12-4	17	CASSLAGGTGEGNTIYF
TRBV6-1	15	CASSELAGGQETQYF
TRBV20-1	12	CSARLAGDTQYF
TRBV29-1	11	CSAGHTGELFF
TRBV30	15	CAWSVLQGVTGELFF
TRBV25-1	13	CASSAVGAYEQYF
TRBV12-3/TRBV12-4	17	CASSFPYRDTLNTEAFF
TRBV5-6	15	CASSWDHAPYNEQFF
TRBV15	16	CATSRDHRNAKETQYF
TRBV24-1	16	CATSGLGTQKDNEQFF
TRBV7-2	13	CASSLTRGNEQFF
TRBV19	14	CASSMQGAYNEQFF
TRBV19	18	CASSTDRGLSRPNTEAFF
TRBV4-3	13	CASSQGRWDGYTF
TRBV6-2/TRBV6-3	13	CASSPGSTNEQFF
TRBV9	14	CASSAFKDNSPLHF